This T cell receptor (beta chain) was observed in a study of cytomegalovirus exposure and HLA in healthy donors. Study-level findings and limits: The authors confirmed in vitro that three CMV-associated chains were specific for CMV antigens.

The germline CDR1 and CDR2 sequences are MNHEY and SVGAGI. CDR3 size: 16 residues. It was with 60 Vbeta and 13 Jbeta primers that the PCR ran. Repertoires were generated with immunoSEQ multiplex PCR, while TCRdb's copy carries only in-frame clones and drops some. The sample has more than 95,000 clones, approximately 74% seen once; the top ten hold approximately 10%. To note about this clone: Its cognate antigen is unknown.

J is TRBJ2-5 and V is TRBV6-5; 8 positions match TRBD2. The J call is in doubt because the DNA end fits TRBJ2-7 better. The origin of this receptor is a woman in her forties or fifties in good health and CMV-seropositive. Material for sequencing was PBMCs. CDR3 amino acids: CASSYSAGTRAYEQYF. DNA of the CDR3: TGTGCCAGCAGTTACTCGGCAGGGACTAGGGCCTACGAGCAGTACTTC.